The entry that follows covers one T cell receptor beta chain sequence. Its antigen is currently unknown. The data were taken from a study of T-cell reconstitution after alpha-beta-depleted transplantation in children. Broader study findings: Expanded graft clones numbering several hundred reportedly gave rise to alpha-beta T cells about two months after transplant.

The CDR3 is 11 amino acids. The V end lost 5 bases, the J end lost 10 bases, and 11 bases lay between the germline ends. Germline CDR1 is SEHNR and CDR2 is FQNEAQ (reference sequence). For TCRbeta, the library was prepared with unique molecular identifiers. MiXCR, run by TCRdb on the PCR reads, gives a single entry per CDR3 protein. Seen here are about 440,000 distinct CDR3 sequences, 43% observed once, and the top ten hold under 35%. The J gene is TRBJ1-1, the V gene TRBV7-9; the D gene is possibly TRBD1 (5 bases). The input for sequencing was PBMCs, taken before TCRalphabeta/CD19-depleted stem cell transplant. The receptor comes from a girl aged 2 to 9 with aplastic anemia, due to receive a stem cell transplant. For the CDR3, the DNA is TGTGCCAGCAGCAGAACGGGGGGAGCTTTCTTT. Residues: CASSRTGGAFF.